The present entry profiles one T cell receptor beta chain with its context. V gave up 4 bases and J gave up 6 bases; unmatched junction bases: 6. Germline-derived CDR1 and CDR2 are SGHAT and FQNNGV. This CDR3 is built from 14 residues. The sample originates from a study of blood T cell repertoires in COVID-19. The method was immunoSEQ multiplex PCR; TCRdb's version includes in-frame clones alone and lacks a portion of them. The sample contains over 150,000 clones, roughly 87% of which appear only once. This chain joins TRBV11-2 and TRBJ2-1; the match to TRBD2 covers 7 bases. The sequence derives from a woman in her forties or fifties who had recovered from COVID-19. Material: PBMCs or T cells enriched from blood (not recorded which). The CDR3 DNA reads TGTGCCAGCAGCTCTCATGGACTAGGCAATGAGCAGTTCTTC. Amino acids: CASSSHGLGNEQFF. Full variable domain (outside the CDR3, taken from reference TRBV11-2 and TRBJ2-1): EAGVAQSPRYKIIEKRQSVAFWCNPISGHATLYWYQQILGQGPKLLIQFQNNGVVDDSQLPKDRFSAERLKGVDSTLKIQPAKLEDSAVYLCASSSHGLGNEQFFGPGTRLTVL.